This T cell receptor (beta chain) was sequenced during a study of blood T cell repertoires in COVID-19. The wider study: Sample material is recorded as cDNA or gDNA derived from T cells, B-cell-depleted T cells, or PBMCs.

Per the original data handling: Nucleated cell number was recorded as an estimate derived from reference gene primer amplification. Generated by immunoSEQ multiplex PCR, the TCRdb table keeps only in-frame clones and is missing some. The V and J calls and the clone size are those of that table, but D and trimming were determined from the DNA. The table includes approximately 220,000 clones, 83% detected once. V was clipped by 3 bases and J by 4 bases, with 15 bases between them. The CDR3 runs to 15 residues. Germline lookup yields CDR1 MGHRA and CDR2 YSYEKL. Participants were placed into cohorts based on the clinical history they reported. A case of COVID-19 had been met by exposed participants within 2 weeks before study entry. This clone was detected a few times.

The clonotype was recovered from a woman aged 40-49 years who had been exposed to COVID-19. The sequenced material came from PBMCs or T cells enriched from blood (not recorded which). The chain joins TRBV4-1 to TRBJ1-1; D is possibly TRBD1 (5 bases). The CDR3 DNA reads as TGCGCCAGCAGCCACGCCGGGGGGAAGTTCACTGAAGCTTTCTTT. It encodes CASSHAGGKFTEAFF.